This T cell receptor beta chain came from a study of shared clonotypes between healthy human individuals. TCRdb's copy holds only in-frame clones and misses some; the assay was immunoSEQ multiplex PCR. Of around 2,000,000 clones in the sample, approximately 94% were seen once. Turning to this clone: Its antigen is not known.

The CDR3 spans 14 residues. Germline CDR1 SGHAT, CDR2 FQNNGV. Trimming pared 2 bases from V and 4 bases from J, leaving 9 bases between. Broader study findings: Larger estimated richness was generally seen in naive subsets than in memory subsets. Though the depth was large, rarefaction showed that sorted-subset sequencing was incomplete.

Terminally differentiated effector memory CD45RA+ cells were excluded by CCR7 positive selection of CD45RO-negative cells. The rearrangement joins TRBV11-2 to TRBJ1-5; D gene ambiguous. The receptor was derived from a man younger than 35 in good health. Some clones in this sample may be carry-over from other donors' samples. The sequenced sample consisted of naive CD8+ T cells from PBMCs. The CDR3 coding sequence is TGTGCCAGCAGCTTAAATGCGGGAAATCAGCCCCAGCATTTT. This sequence encodes CASSLNAGNQPQHF.